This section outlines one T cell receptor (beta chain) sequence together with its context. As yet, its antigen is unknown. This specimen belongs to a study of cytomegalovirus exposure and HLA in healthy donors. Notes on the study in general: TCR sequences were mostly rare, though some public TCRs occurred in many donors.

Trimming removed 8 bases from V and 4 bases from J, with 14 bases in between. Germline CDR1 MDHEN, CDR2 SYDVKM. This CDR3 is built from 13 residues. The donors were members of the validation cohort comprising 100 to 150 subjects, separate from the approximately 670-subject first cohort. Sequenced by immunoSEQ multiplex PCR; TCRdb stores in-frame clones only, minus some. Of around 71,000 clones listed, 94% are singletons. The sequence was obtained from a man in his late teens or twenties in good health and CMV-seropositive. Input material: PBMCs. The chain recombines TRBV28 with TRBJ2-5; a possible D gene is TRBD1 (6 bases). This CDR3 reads CASGSRGTETQYF. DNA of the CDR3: TGTGCCAGCGGGTCGAGGGGGACAGAGACCCAGTACTTC.